Listed here are 15 T cell receptor beta chains from one sample, sequenced in a study of cytomegalovirus exposure and HLA in healthy donors. PCR primers comprised 60 Vbeta and 13 Jbeta primers. Measured with immunoSEQ multiplex PCR; TCRdb has only the in-frame clones, and not every one. The table lists around 88,000 clones. The sequenced sample consisted of PBMCs. The receptor source for this set is a girl aged 5-17 years in good health and CMV-seropositive.

This chain connects TRBV9 to TRBJ2-5; weak D call: TRBD2 (6 bases). In germline, CDR1 is SGDLS, CDR2 YYNGEE. The CDR3 loop spans 14 amino acids. V lost 2 bases to trimming and J lost 2 bases, with 10 bases between them. In DNA form, the CDR3 reads TGTGCCAGCAGCGTCTTGAGCGGGCAAGAGACCCAGTACTTC. It is translated as CASSVLSGQETQYF.

V usage is TRBV5-6 and J usage is TRBJ2-4, with 8 bases fitting TRBD1. Germline-derived CDR1 and CDR2 are SGHDT and YYEEEE. This CDR3 contains 15 residues. The J segment lost 2 bases and the V segment lost 5 bases, leaving 6 bases of the junction unmatched. CDR3 coding DNA: TGTGCCAGCAGTCGACAGGGGTTGTCCAAAAACATTCAGTACTTC. It codes for CASSRQGLSKNIQYF.

V gene TRBV7-3 combines with J gene TRBJ2-7; weak D call: TRBD2 (6 bases). V was shortened by 5 bases and J by 2 bases, with 13 bases between the two germline ends. From germline, CDR1 is SGHTA and CDR2 FQGTGA. This CDR3 region has 14 residues. CDR3 nucleotide sequence: TGTGCCAGCAGCCCCGCCCCGGGGGCCTACGAGCAGTACTTC. Its translation is CASSPAPGAYEQYF.

For the CDR3, the DNA is TGTGCCAGTAACGGGGGGTTAGGGGAGACCCAGTACTTC. Its translation is CASNGGLGETQYF. V usage is TRBV19 and J usage is TRBJ2-5, with 7 bases matching TRBD2. This CDR3 region has 13 residues. Germline loops: CDR1 LNHDA, CDR2 SQIVND (reference sequence). Trimming removed 7 bases from V and 5 bases from J; junction bases left unmatched: 7. The full variable domain, in which reference TRBV19 and TRBJ2-5 provide the parts outside the CDR3, is DGGITQSPKYLFRKEGQNVTLSCEQNLNHDAMYWYRQDPGQGLRLIYYSQIVNDFQKGDIAEGYSVSREKKESFPLTVTSAQKNPTAFYLCASNGGLGETQYFGPGTRLLVL.

The DNA of the CDR3 is TGTGCCTGGAGTGGCGGACAGGGGAATCAGCCCCAGCATTTT. Translating it yields CAWSGGQGNQPQHF. The chain links TRBV30 to TRBJ1-5; 9 positions agree with TRBD1. Losses at the gene ends were 1 base for V and 4 bases for J; bases not matched to a gene: 2. Germline assignment: CDR1 GTSNPN and CDR2 SVGIG (reference sequence). The length of the CDR3 is 14 residues.

This chain uses TRBV7-2 with TRBJ2-2; 8 bases map to TRBD2. Germline CDR1 and CDR2: SGHTA and FQGNSA. The trim removed 4 bases at V and 5 bases at J, leaving 0 bases unmatched. This CDR3 comprises 13 residues. CDR3 DNA: TGTGCCAGCAGCTCGGGGGGGACCGGGGAGCTGTTTTTT. Translation gives CASSSGGTGELFF.

The rearrangement uses TRBV2 and TRBJ2-5; TRBD2 matches 8 bases. The CDR3 has 14 residues. V lost 8 bases to trimming and J lost 4 bases; unmatched junction nucleotides: 9. The germline CDR1 and CDR2 sequences are SNHLY and FYNNEI. The CDR3, as DNA: TGTGCCAGCGGGAGCAGGAGCGGGGGAGAGACCCAGTACTTC. This translates into CASGSRSGGETQYF.

The chain has TRBV6-1 and TRBJ1-1; no clear D gene. Trimming took 6 bases from V and 11 from J, leaving 16 bases between them. The CDR3 runs 12 residues. Per the germline V gene, CDR1 is MNHNS and CDR2 is SASEGT. The CDR3 here is CASRTLGRVAFF. The CDR3 DNA reads as TGTGCCAGCAGAACACTCGGTCGGGTGGCTTTCTTT.

The chain links TRBV30 to TRBJ1-2; 8 nucleotides agree with TRBD1. The CDR3 contains 14 residues. The junction had 10 bases not matched to a gene; V was cut back by 3 bases and J by 7 bases. Germline V gives CDR1 GTSNPN, CDR2 SVGIG (reference sequence). CDR3 sequence reads: CAWSEYYQGAGYTF. CDR3 in DNA: TGTGCCTGGAGCGAATATTACCAGGGGGCTGGCTACACCTTC.

The chain employs TRBV9 and TRBJ2-3; 8 bases agree with TRBD1. With V trimmed by 3 bases and J by 0 bases, 6 bases remained unmatched. Germline V lookup: CDR1 SGDLS, CDR2 YYNGEE. This CDR3 has 16 amino acids. The CDR3 nucleotides are TGTGCCAGCAGCGCCGAGGGACAGGCTAGCACAGATACGCAGTATTTT. Protein sequence: CASSAEGQASTDTQYF.

The CDR3 bases are TGTGCCAGCAGCCCGGACAGGGCTATGAACACTGAAGCTTTCTTT. This translates into CASSPDRAMNTEAFF. This rearrangement joins TRBV7-9 to TRBJ1-1; 8 nucleotides agree with TRBD1. The length of the CDR3 is 15 residues. Trimming took 5 bases from V and 0 from J; bases not matched to a gene: 5. Germline-derived CDR1 and CDR2 are SEHNR and FQNEAQ (reference sequence).

The rearrangement joins TRBV6-7 to TRBJ1-1, with 8 bases identical to TRBD1. TRBV6-7 is marked as an open reading frame, function uncertain. The CDR3 length is 11 residues. Trimming at V came to 6 bases and at J to 9 bases, leaving 3 bases not matched to a gene. The CDR3 sequence: CASSRDRKAFF. CDR3 DNA: TGTGCCAGCAGCCGGGACAGGAAAGCTTTCTTT.

The genes are TRBV27 and TRBJ1-2, with D maybe TRBD1 (6 bases). Germline CDR1 reads MNHEY; CDR2 reads SMNVEV (reference sequence). The CDR3 totals 15 residues. V was shortened by 5 bases and J by 4 bases, with 17 bases between the two germline ends. The DNA of the CDR3 is TGTGCCAGCAGTCCCGGACAGCTGCCCGTCTATGGCTACACCTTC. It codes for CASSPGQLPVYGYTF.

The V gene is TRBV6-5, the J gene TRBJ1-1, with D possibly matching TRBD1 (5 bases). V lost 4 bases to trimming and J lost 5 bases, with 11 bases between them. The CDR3 spans 13 residues. Germline-derived CDR1 and CDR2 are MNHEY and SVGAGI. Written as DNA, the CDR3 is TGTGCCAGCAGTTCAGGGATCGGGACTGAAGCTTTCTTT. Translated, it gives CASSSGIGTEAFF.

The chain is built from TRBV6-5 and TRBJ2-2, with D tentatively TRBD2 (5 bases). Germline V gives CDR1 MNHEY, CDR2 SVGAGI. V was clipped by 4 bases and J by 0 bases, with 9 bases between them. This CDR3 is built from 15 residues. The CDR3 sequence is CASSFGEPNTGELFF. CDR3 DNA: TGTGCCAGCAGTTTTGGGGAGCCGAACACCGGGGAGCTGTTTTTT.